This T cell receptor (beta chain) originates from a study of T-cell memory formation after mild COVID-19. Findings and limits, study-wide: Clones from the second wave (peaking day 37) had unconfirmed SARS-CoV-2 specificity. Contracting clones from day 15 to 85 showed balanced CD4/CD8; later expanders favored CD4+.

Trimming cost V 5 bases and J 2 bases, with 10 bases left between them. Germline V gives CDR1 SEHNR, CDR2 FQNEAQ (reference sequence). The length of the CDR3 is 13 residues. This clonotype came up a few times. What it recognizes is unknown. The TCR alpha and TCR beta cDNA libraries, bearing sample barcodes and UMIs, were generated by 5'RACE using constant-segment primers. TCRdb called the 5' RACE reads again in MiXCR, with one record for every CDR3 protein. The data contain 150,000 or so distinct CDR3 sequences, approximately 25% of them singletons. The sequence was collected from an adult woman who had mild COVID-19 (a few samples of this study predate the infection). Cell type and time point are not known. This chain uses TRBV7-9 with TRBJ2-7, with D uncertain. What was sequenced was PBMCs or a T cell subset sorted from them (not recorded which). The CDR3 region is CASSTRGAYEQYF. The CDR3, as DNA: TGTGCCAGCAGCACCCGTGGGGCCTACGAGCAGTACTTC.